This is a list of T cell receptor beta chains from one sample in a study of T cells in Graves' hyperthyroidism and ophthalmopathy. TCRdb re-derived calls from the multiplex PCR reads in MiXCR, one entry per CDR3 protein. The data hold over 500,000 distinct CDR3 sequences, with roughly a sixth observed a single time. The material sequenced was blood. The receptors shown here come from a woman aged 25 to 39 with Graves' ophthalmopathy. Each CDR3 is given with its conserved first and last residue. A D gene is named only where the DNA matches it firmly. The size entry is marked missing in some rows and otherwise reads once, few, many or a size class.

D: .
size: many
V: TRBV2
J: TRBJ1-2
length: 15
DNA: TGTGCCAGCAGCAGCCGAGATACGGGATACTATGGCTACACCTTC
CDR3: CASSSRDTGYYGYTF

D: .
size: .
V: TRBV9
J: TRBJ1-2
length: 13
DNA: TGTGCCAGCAGCGTTTCCGAGGGCTATGGCTACACCTTC
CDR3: CASSVSEGYGYTF

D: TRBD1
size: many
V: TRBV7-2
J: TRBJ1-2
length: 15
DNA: TGTGCCAGCAGCTCATATCCGACAGGGCTGCATGGCTACACCTTC
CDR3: CASSSYPTGLHGYTF

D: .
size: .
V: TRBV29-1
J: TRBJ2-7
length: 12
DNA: TGCAGCGTTCGGGCTCCTCCCTACGAGCAGTACTTC
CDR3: CSVRAPPYEQYF

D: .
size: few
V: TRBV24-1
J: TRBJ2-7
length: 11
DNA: TGTGCCACGTCCCAGGGTTACGAGCAGTACTTC
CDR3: CATSQGYEQYF

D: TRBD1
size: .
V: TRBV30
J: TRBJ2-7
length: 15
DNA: TGTGCCTGGACTAGAGGGGGACAGGGGGCTTACGAGCAGTACTTC
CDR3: CAWTRGGQGAYEQYF

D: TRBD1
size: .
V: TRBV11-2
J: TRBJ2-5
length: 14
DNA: TGTGCCAGCACCCCGGACAGGGTTGGAGATACGCAGTACTTC
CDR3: CASTPDRVGDTQYF

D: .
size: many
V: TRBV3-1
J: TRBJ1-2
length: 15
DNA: TGTGCCAGCAGCCAAGATAGGGGAATAGCTGGTGGCTACACCTTC
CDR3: CASSQDRGIAGGYTF

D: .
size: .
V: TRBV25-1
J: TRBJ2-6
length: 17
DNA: TGTGCCAGCAGTGACGGGGCTAGTTACTCTGGGGCCGACGTCCTGACTTTC
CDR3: CASSDGASYSGADVLTF

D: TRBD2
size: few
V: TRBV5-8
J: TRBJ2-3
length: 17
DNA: TGTGCCAGCAGGCCCGGCGGACTAGTCCGGGTCACAGATACGCAGTATTTT
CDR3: CASRPGGLVRVTDTQYF

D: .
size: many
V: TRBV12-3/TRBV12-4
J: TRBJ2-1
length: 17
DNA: TGTGCCAGCAGCCGGCAGGGGTGGGGTCGGCAATACAATGAGCAGTTCTTC
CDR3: CASSRQGWGRQYNEQFF

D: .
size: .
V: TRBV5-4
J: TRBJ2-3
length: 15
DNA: TGTGCCAGCAGCTTGAAGGCGGGACTCACAGATACGCAGTATTTT
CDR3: CASSLKAGLTDTQYF

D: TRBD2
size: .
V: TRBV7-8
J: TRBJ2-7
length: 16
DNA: TGTGCCAGCAGCTTAGCGCAAACGGGAGGGACCTACGAGCAGTACTTC
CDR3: CASSLAQTGGTYEQYF

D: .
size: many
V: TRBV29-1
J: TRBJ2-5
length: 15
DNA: TGCAGCGTTGAAGATCCGTGGAGAGTCCAAGAGACCCAGTACTTC
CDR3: CSVEDPWRVQETQYF

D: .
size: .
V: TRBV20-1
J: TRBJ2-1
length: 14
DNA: TGCAGTGCTAGAGATCCTGGGGGCTGGGATGAGCAGTTCTTC
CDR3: CSARDPGGWDEQFF

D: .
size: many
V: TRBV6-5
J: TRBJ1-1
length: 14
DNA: TGTGCCAGCAGCCACGGCGGGAGGGGCACTGAAGCTTTCTTT
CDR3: CASSHGGRGTEAFF

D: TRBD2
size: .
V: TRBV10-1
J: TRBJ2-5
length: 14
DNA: TGCGCCAGCAGTGGGGGACTAGCGGAAGAGACCCAGTACTTC
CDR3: CASSGGLAEETQYF

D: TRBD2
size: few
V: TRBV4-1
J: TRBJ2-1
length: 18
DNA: TGCGCCAGCAGCCAAGGAGCCGGCCTAGCGGGAGCCTACAATGAGCAGTTCTTC
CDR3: CASSQGAGLAGAYNEQFF

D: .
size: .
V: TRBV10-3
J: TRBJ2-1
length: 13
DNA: TGTGCCATCAGGGCCGGGACTGAGGATGAGCAGTTCTTC
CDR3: CAIRAGTEDEQFF

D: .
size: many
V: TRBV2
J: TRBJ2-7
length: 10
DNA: TGTGCCAGCAAGGGTTACGAGCAGTACTTC
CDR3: CASKGYEQYF

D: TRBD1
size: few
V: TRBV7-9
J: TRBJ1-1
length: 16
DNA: TGTGCCAGCAGCTTGGGACAGGGGGCCTCGAACACTGAAGCTTTCTTT
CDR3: CASSLGQGASNTEAFF

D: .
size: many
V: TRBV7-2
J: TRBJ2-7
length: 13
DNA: TGTGCCAGCAGCCCCCCGAGCTCCTACGAGCAGTACTTC
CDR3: CASSPPSSYEQYF

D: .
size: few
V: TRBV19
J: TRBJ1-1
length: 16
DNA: TGTGCCAGCCTGAGGAGTTTGGACGTATTGAACACTGAAGCTTTCTTT
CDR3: CASLRSLDVLNTEAFF

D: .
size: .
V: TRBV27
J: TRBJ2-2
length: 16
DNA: TGTGCCAGCGGACGTGAGAGAAGAGCGAACACCGGGGAGCTGTTTTTT
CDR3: CASGRERRANTGELFF